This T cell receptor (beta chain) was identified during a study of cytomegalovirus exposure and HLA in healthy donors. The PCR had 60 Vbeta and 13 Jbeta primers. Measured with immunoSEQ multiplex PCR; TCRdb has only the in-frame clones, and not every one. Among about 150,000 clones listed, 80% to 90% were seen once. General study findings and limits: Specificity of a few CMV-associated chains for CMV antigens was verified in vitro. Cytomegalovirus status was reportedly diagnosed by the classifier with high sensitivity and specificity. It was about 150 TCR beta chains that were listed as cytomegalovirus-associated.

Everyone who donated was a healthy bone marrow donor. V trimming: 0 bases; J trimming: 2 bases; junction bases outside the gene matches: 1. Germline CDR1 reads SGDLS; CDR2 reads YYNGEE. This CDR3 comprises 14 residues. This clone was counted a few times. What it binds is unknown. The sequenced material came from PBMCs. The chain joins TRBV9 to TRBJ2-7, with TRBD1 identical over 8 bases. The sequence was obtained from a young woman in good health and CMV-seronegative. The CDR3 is CASSVGGQAYEQYF. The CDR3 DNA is TGTGCCAGCAGCGTAGGGGGACAGGCCTACGAGCAGTACTTC.